Below are 11 T cell receptor beta chains sequenced from a single sample in a study of neurological immune-mediated disorders. TCRdb re-derived calls from the 5' RACE reads in MiXCR, one entry per CDR3 protein. In the table there are roughly 80,000 distinct CDR3 sequences, 17% of which are singletons. Sequencing was done on a sample of PBMCs. The source is a woman between 40 and 50 years old in good health.

This clonotype appeared a few times. This chain uses TRBV6-2 or TRBV6-3 with TRBJ2-7; unclear D gene. There are 12 residues in the CDR3. Per germline, CDR1 MNHEY and CDR2 SVGEGT. The V and J ends lost 0 bases and 5 bases respectively, with 5 bases between them. CDR3 protein: CASSYSRDEQYF. DNA of the CDR3: TGTGCCAGCAGTTACTCGCGCGACGAGCAGTACTTC.

In this sample, this clonotype turned up many times. The gene calls are TRBV20-1 and TRBJ2-1, with 7 bases identical to TRBD1. Germline V gene sequence: CDR1 DFQATT, CDR2 SNEGSKA (reference sequence). With 7 bases clipped from V and 6 bases from J, the junction kept 9 bases outside the gene matches. This CDR3 is 13 amino acids long. CDR3 sequence (DNA): TGCAGTGTCCGAGGGACAGTGACCAATGAGCAGTTCTTC. This gives the protein CSVRGTVTNEQFF.

This clonotype was recorded at least ten times. V and J are TRBV4-3 and TRBJ2-3, with a tentative D call TRBD2 (6 bases). Per the germline V gene, CDR1 is LGHNA and CDR2 is YSLEER. V gave up 3 bases and J gave up 5 bases, with 12 bases separating them. CDR3 size: 14 residues. In DNA form, the CDR3 reads TGCGCCAGCAGCCAGGGGGGTCTGGGAGATACGCAGTATTTT. It specifies CASSQGGLGDTQYF.

This clonotype was picked up many times. V usage is TRBV28 and J usage is TRBJ2-3, with D perhaps assigned TRBD1 or TRBD2 (6 bases each). V lost 6 bases and J lost 5, with 24 bases in between. Germline CDR1 reads MDHEN; CDR2 reads SYDVKM. The CDR3 extends over 17 amino acids. The chain's CDR3 is CASSSPPGGLDIDTQYF. The DNA of the CDR3 is TGTGCCAGCAGCTCACCTCCCGGGGGCCTCGATATAGATACGCAGTATTTT.

This clonotype showed up many times. The rearrangement uses TRBV5-1 and TRBJ1-1; 8 nucleotides agree with TRBD1. This CDR3 comprises 14 residues. The trim removed 4 bases at V and 1 base at J, leaving 3 bases unmatched. Germline loops: CDR1 SGHRS, CDR2 YFSETQ. CDR3 residues: CASSPGTGNTEAFF. CDR3 coding DNA: TGCGCCAGCAGCCCCGGGACAGGGAACACTGAAGCTTTCTTT. The complete variable domain, with remaining parts taken from reference TRBV5-1 and TRBJ1-1, reads KAGVTQTPRYLIKTRGQQVTLSCSPISGHRSVSWYQQTPGQGLQFLFEYFSETQRNKGNFPGRFSGRQFSNSRSEMNVSTLELGDSALYLCASSPGTGNTEAFFGQGTRLTVV.

This clonotype was observed at least ten times. This chain links TRBV3-1 with TRBJ2-7, with D hard to call. The CDR3 has 15 residues. The V end lost 0 bases, the J end lost 4 bases, and 13 bases lay between the germline ends. CDR1 and CDR2 (germline): LGHDT, YNNKEL (reference sequence). CDR3 nucleotides: TGTGCCAGCAGCCAAGATTTTGCGTCGACGTACGAGCAGTACTTC. It encodes CASSQDFASTYEQYF.

This clonotype was detected many times. The genes are TRBV20-1 and TRBJ1-2; the D is unclear. V dropped 8 bases and J dropped 2 bases, with 15 bases sitting between them. The CDR3 spans 13 residues. Germline CDR1 reads DFQATT; CDR2 reads SNEGSKA (reference sequence). CDR3 in DNA: TGCAGTAGCCCCTTGGGAGGGAACTATGGCTACACCTTC. Translation gives CSSPLGGNYGYTF.

This clonotype was detected ten times or more. The gene calls are TRBV5-1 and TRBJ2-1, with D possibly being TRBD1 (6 bases). The germline V gene has CDR1 SGHRS and CDR2 YFSETQ. This CDR3 contains 17 residues. The V end was cut by 4 bases, the J end by 4 bases, with 21 bases between. For the CDR3, the DNA is TGCGCCAGCAGCGGATGGGCCTTTGGACAGAGATACAATGAGCAGTTCTTC. Translation: CASSGWAFGQRYNEQFF.

As concerns this clonotype: No conserved phenylalanine or tryptophan is present at the end of the CDR3, so a read error is the likely explanation. The DNA is left out, because the CDR3 cannot be placed on it with certainty; the CDR3 is given as TCRdb lists it. The chain joins TRBV20-1 to TRBJ1-5. Ends included, the CDR3 has 14 residues. The germline V gene has CDR1 DFQATT and CDR2 SNEGSKA (reference sequence). The CDR3: CSARGGSGNQPQNC.

Points on this clonotype: A much bigger clone sits one base away, suggesting this may be a read error. V is TRBV20-1 and J is TRBJ2-5; the match to TRBD2 covers 9 bases. V was pared by 3 bases and J by 6 bases, with 8 bases of the junction left unmatched. This CDR3 has 14 residues. From germline, CDR1 is DFQATT and CDR2 SNEGSKA (reference sequence). The CDR3 here is CSARPASGVKTQYF. Written as DNA, the CDR3 is TGCAGTGCTAGGCCCGCTAGCGGGGTTAAGACCCAGTACTTC.

This clonotype showed up many times. The chain uses TRBV7-3 and TRBJ2-5; 7 positions match TRBD2. CDR3 length: 15 residues. V was pared by 5 bases and J by 4 bases, with 10 bases of the junction left unmatched. Germline CDR1 SGHTA, CDR2 FQGTGA. The CDR3 region has the DNA TGTGCCAGCAGCGAAACGGGGGGATCCGGAGAGACCCAGTACTTC. As protein: CASSETGGSGETQYF.